The source of this T cell receptor (beta chain) is a study of shared T cell receptors in the human thymus. Using immunoSEQ multiplex PCR, the repertoire was profiled, and TCRdb retains in-frame clones only, with some absent. The table has 450,000 to 650,000 clones, about four fifths seen once; the top ten hold about 0.012%. The J segment lost 2 bases and the V segment lost 4 bases, leaving 6 bases of the junction unmatched. Germline-derived CDR1 and CDR2 are MDHEN and SYDVKM. The CDR3 covers 16 residues. In addition, the sample was reused for a study of human thymus T cells. According to that study: During corrective heart surgery, resections were taken, and the thymus tissue came from them.

Sequences were obtained from thymocytes. The sequence derives from a boy younger than two with a congenital heart defect. This sequence joins TRBV28 and TRBJ2-3, with 10 bases that match TRBD2. The CDR3 bases are TGTGCCAGCAGTTCCGGACTAGCGGTTTCCACAGATACGCAGTATTTT. Amino acid sequence: CASSSGLAVSTDTQYF.